The 13 T cell receptor beta chains given below trace back to one sample, sequenced in a study of blood T cells in healthy people across ages. A second PCR of about 6 to 11 cycles used a sample-barcoded 5' primer and a J-beta primer mix. TCRdb processed the 5' RACE reads anew with MiXCR; each CDR3 protein has one entry. The sample holds some 900,000 distinct CDR3 sequences, around 48% seen once. Source material: blood. All receptors derive from a man younger than 40 in good health.

The CDR3 sequence is CASSTSEKLFF. As DNA, the CDR3 is TGTGCCAGCAGCACATCGGAAAAACTGTTTTTT. V is TRBV11-1 and J is TRBJ1-4; D gene ambiguous. Germline loops: CDR1 SGHAT, CDR2 FQDESV (reference sequence). V lost 5 bases, J lost 8 bases, and 6 bases lay in between. This CDR3 spans 11 amino acids.

Ten or more counts support this clonotype. V is TRBV6-1 and J is TRBJ2-5, with 12 nucleotides matching TRBD2. Germline loops: CDR1 MNHNS, CDR2 SASEGT. V lost 6 bases and J lost 1; bases outside the gene matches: 9. The length of the CDR3 is 17 residues. CDR3 bases: TGTGCCAGCAGGGGACTAGCGGGTGCCATTCTCCAAGAGACCCAGTACTTC. Protein: CASRGLAGAILQETQYF.

The genes are TRBV18 and TRBJ2-7, with 8 bases that match TRBD1. V lost 7 bases, J lost 5 bases, and 13 bases stayed unmatched. This CDR3 has 15 amino acids. Germline CDR1 is KGHSH and CDR2 is LQKENI. The CDR3 here is CASLRNQGAMNEQYF. The CDR3 DNA sequence: TGTGCCAGCTTACGAAACCAGGGGGCGATGAACGAGCAGTACTTC.

The table lists this clonotype with a few counts. The chain employs TRBV10-3 and TRBJ2-1; 8 bases fit TRBD2. Per germline, CDR1 ENHRY and CDR2 SYGVKD. This CDR3 spans 16 amino acids. J gave up 2 bases and V 4 bases, and 7 bases lay outside the gene matches. The CDR3 region has the DNA TGTGCCATCAGTGCACGGGGGGGCGAGGCCTACAATGAGCAGTTCTTC. Amino acids: CAISARGGEAYNEQFF.

For the CDR3, the DNA is TGTGCCAGCAGTGACTTACAGGGGAGTAGTCAGCCCCAGCATTTT. Translation gives CASSDLQGSSQPQHF. The chain couples TRBV6-1 to TRBJ1-5, with TRBD1 identical over 7 bases. The germline gives CDR1 MNHNS, CDR2 SASEGT. The junction had 8 bases not matched to a gene; V was cut back by 3 bases and J by 6 bases. The CDR3 runs to 15 residues.

This clonotype was picked up a small number of times. This chain links TRBV7-9 with TRBJ1-2, with 7 bases aligning to TRBD1. The germline V gene has CDR1 SEHNR and CDR2 FQNEAQ (reference sequence). This CDR3 is 14 amino acids long. The trim removed 5 bases at V and 4 bases at J, leaving 7 bases unmatched. In DNA, the CDR3 is TGTGCCAGCAGCGAATACAGGGGCCCCTATGGCTACACCTTC. Translated, it gives CASSEYRGPYGYTF.

V is TRBV2 and J is TRBJ2-7; TRBD2 might be the D (6 bases). V lost 6 bases, J lost 3 bases, and 15 bases lay in between. Germline lookup yields CDR1 SNHLY and CDR2 FYNNEI. This CDR3 contains 14 residues. CDR3 sequence: CASSYQGGGYEQYF. The CDR3 nucleotides are TGTGCCAGCAGCTATCAGGGAGGTGGCTACGAGCAGTACTTC.

This clonotype was observed a handful of times. The V call is TRBV28, the J call TRBJ1-4, with TRBD1 matching over 7 bases. Germline V gives CDR1 MDHEN, CDR2 SYDVKM. V gave up 2 bases and J gave up 9 bases; unmatched junction bases: 9. This CDR3 region has 15 residues. This CDR3 is CASSLPRQGGKKLFF. The CDR3 DNA reads TGTGCCAGCAGTTTACCGCGACAGGGCGGTAAAAAACTGTTTTTT. The whole variable domain, filled in from reference TRBV28 and TRBJ1-4, reads DVKVTQSSRYLVKRTGEKVFLECVQDMDHENMFWYRQDPGLGLRLIYFSYDVKMKEKGDIPEGYSVSREKKERFSLILESASTNQTSMYLCASSLPRQGGKKLFFGSGTQLSVL.

V and J are TRBV25-1 and TRBJ2-1; D is perhaps TRBD1 (5 bases). This CDR3 is 15 amino acids long. Per germline, CDR1 MGHDK and CDR2 SYGVNS. The V gene lost 0 bases and the J gene lost 7 bases, with 13 bases spanning the gap. DNA of the CDR3: TGTGCCAGCAGTGAATATGGGGCAGGGCGGAATGAGCAGTTCTTC. Translating gives CASSEYGAGRNEQFF. The whole variable domain, filled in from reference TRBV25-1 and TRBJ2-1, reads EADIYQTPRYLVIGTGKKITLECSQTMGHDKMYWYQQDPGMELHLIHYSYGVNSTEKGDLSSESTVSRIRTEHFPLTLESARPSHTSQYLCASSEYGAGRNEQFFGPGTRLTVL.

The chain carries TRBV7-2 and TRBJ2-5; D not resolved. Germline assignment: CDR1 SGHTA and CDR2 FQGNSA. The CDR3 has 14 residues. With 2 bases removed from V and 0 bases from J, the gap between germline ends came to 7 bases. CDR3 sequence: CASSLRSNQETQYF. CDR3 coding DNA: TGTGCCAGCAGCTTACGTTCCAACCAAGAGACCCAGTACTTC.

J is TRBJ2-5 and V is TRBV5-1; TRBD1 matches at 7 bases. The junction had 10 bases not matched to a gene; V was cut back by 3 bases and J by 11 bases. The germline V gene encodes CDR1 SGHRS and CDR2 YFSETQ. The CDR3 contains 13 residues. CDR3 in amino acids: CASSSQGDGEQYF. The CDR3 bases are TGCGCCAGCAGCTCCCAGGGGGATGGTGAGCAGTACTTC.

This clonotype was detected only a few times. This chain uses TRBV7-8 with TRBJ2-1, with 8 bases fitting TRBD2. CDR3 size: 16 residues. Germline V gene lookup returns CDR1 SGHVS and CDR2 FQNEAQ. V gave up 1 base and J gave up 2 bases; unmatched junction bases: 4. The CDR3 loop reads CASSLGTGGAYNEQFF. CDR3 DNA: TGTGCCAGCAGCTTAGGAACGGGGGGGGCCTACAATGAGCAGTTCTTC.

The V and J genes are TRBV10-3 and TRBJ2-1; maybe TRBD2 (5 bases). Trimming removed 0 bases at V and 8 bases at J, with 20 bases between. The CDR3 extends over 17 amino acids. Germline-derived CDR1 and CDR2 are ENHRY and SYGVKD. CDR3 residues: CAISESTRDTSRDEQFF. The CDR3 DNA follows: TGTGCCATCAGTGAGTCGACTCGGGATACTAGTCGCGATGAGCAGTTCTTC.